What follows describes a single T cell receptor (beta chain). Clones were read by immunoSEQ multiplex PCR, and TCRdb kept only the in-frame ones, dropping some. The repertoire includes 8,000 to 9,500 clones, 70% to 85% of them detected once, and approximately 9.2% sits in the top ten. This sample was included in a study of immune evolution from preneoplasia to lung adenocarcinoma. Germline CDR1 KGHSH, CDR2 LQKENI. The CDR3 has 15 amino acids. The V and J ends lost 3 bases and 0 bases respectively, with 9 bases between them. The chain is built from TRBV18 and TRBJ1-3; D gene uncertain. The clonotype was recovered from an older donor with lung adenocarcinoma. The sample comprised FFPE minimally invasive lung adenocarcinoma tissue. CDR3 region: CASSPPLSSGNTIYF. As DNA, the CDR3 is TGTGCCAGCTCACCGCCCCTTAGCTCTGGAAACACCATATATTTT.